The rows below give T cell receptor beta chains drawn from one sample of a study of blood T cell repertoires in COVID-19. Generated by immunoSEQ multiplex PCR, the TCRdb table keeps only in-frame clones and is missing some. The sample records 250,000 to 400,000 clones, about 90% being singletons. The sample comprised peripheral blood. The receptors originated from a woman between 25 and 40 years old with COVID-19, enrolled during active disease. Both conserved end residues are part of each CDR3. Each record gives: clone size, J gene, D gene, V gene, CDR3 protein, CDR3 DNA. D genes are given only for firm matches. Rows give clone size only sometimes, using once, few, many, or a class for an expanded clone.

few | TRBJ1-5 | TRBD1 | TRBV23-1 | CASSQCRGNQPQHF | TGCGCCAGCAGTCAATGCAGGGGGAATCAGCCCCAGCATTTT
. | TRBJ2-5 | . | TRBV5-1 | CASSLVASAEETQYF | TGCGCCAGCAGCTTGGTCGCTAGTGCTGAAGAGACCCAGTACTTC
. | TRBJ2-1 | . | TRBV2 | CASISPVPGGSYNEQFF | TGTGCCAGCATTTCCCCCGTACCCGGGGGCTCCTACAATGAGCAGTTCTTC
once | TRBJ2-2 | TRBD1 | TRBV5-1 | CASSVDRGTGELFF | TGCGCCAGCAGCGTGGACAGGGGGACCGGGGAGCTGTTTTTT
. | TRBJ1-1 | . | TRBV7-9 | CASSLEFWGNTEAFF | TGTGCCAGCAGCTTAGAATTCTGGGGCAACACTGAAGCTTTCTTT
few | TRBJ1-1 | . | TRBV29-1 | CSVEEGGISEAFF | TGCAGCGTTGAGGAGGGAGGTATCTCTGAAGCTTTCTTT
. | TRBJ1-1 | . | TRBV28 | CASSVATGTEAFF | TGTGCCAGCAGTGTTGCCACGGGCACTGAAGCTTTCTTT
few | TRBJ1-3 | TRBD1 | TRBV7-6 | CASSPRTGRGNTIYF | TGTGCCAGCAGCCCCCGGACAGGGAGAGGAAACACCATATATTTT
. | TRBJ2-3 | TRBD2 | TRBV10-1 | CASSENRGASGYTDTQYF | TGCGCCAGCAGTGAGAATAGAGGGGCTAGCGGTTACACAGATACGCAGTATTTT
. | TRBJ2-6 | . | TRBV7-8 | CASSLSLVYSGANVLTF | TGTGCCAGCAGCTTGTCACTCGTCTACTCTGGGGCCAACGTCCTGACTTTC
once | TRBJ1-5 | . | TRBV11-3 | CASSLDGHGRGGNQPQHF | TGTGCCAGCAGCTTAGATGGACACGGCCGGGGAGGTAATCAGCCCCAGCATTTT
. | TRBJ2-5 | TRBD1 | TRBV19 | CASRGQGAQYF | TGTGCCAGTAGGGGGCAGGGGGCCCAGTACTTC
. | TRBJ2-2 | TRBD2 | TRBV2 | CASSTTSGRATGELFF | TGTGCCAGCAGTACGACTAGCGGGAGGGCCACCGGGGAGCTGTTTTTT
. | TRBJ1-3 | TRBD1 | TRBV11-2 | CASSLSRRGLGTIYF | TGTGCCAGCAGCTTATCTAGAAGGGGGCTCGGCACCATATATTTT
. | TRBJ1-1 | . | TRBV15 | CATSRGRGGSPEAFF | TGTGCCACCAGCAGAGGCCGAGGGGGAAGCCCTGAAGCTTTCTTT
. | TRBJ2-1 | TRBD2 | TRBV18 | CASSPRTSGKNEQFF | TGTGCCAGCTCACCGCGGACTAGCGGGAAGAATGAGCAGTTCTTC
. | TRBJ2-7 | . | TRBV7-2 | CASSFYDREQYF | TGTGCCAGCAGCTTCTACGACAGAGAGCAGTACTTC
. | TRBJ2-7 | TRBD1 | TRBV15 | CATSRDGTGDDEQYF | TGTGCCACCAGCAGAGACGGGACAGGGGACGACGAGCAGTACTTC
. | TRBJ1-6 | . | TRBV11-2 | CASSSPRAGINSPLHF | TGTGCCAGCAGCTCGCCCCGGGCAGGGATTAATTCACCCCTCCACTTT
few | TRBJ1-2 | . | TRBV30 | CAWMAGDYGYTF | TGTGCCTGGATGGCAGGGGACTATGGCTACACCTTC
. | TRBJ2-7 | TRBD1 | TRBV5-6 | CASSSYRDRGDYF | TGTGCCAGCAGCTCCTACCGGGACAGGGGGGATTACTTC
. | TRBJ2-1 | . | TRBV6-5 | CASSYSASRQEQFF | TGTGCCAGCAGTTACTCGGCTAGCCGTCAAGAGCAGTTCTTC
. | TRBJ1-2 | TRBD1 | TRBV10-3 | CAITDSTGDYYGYTF | TGTGCCATCACCGATTCGACAGGGGACTACTATGGCTACACCTTC
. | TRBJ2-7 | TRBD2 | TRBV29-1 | CSVTGTSGRLDEQYF | TGCAGCGTTACCGGGACTAGCGGGAGATTGGACGAGCAGTACTTC
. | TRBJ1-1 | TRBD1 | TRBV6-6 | CASSYPGQGMNTEAFF | TGTGCCAGCAGTTACCCCGGACAGGGGATGAACACTGAAGCTTTCTTT
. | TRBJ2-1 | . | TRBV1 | CTSSQDLAGGPVNEQFF | TGCACCAGCAGCCAAGATTTAGCGGGAGGGCCGGTAAATGAGCAGTTCTTC
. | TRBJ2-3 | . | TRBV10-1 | CASSLSTDTQYF | TGCGCCAGCAGCCTCAGCACAGATACGCAGTATTTT
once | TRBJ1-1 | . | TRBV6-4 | CASSAVHMNTEAFF | TGTGCCAGCAGTGCAGTTCACATGAACACTGAAGCTTTCTTT
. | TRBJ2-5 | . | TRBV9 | CASSLQDLQETQYF | TGTGCCAGCAGCTTACAGGACCTCCAAGAGACCCAGTACTTC
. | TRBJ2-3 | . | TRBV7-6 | CASSLPLASSTDTQYF | TGTGCCAGCAGCTTACCGCTAGCGAGTAGCACAGATACGCAGTATTTT
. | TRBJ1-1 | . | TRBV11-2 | CASSRRDNLNTEAFF | TGTGCCAGCAGCCGCCGGGACAACCTGAACACTGAAGCTTTCTTT
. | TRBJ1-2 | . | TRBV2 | CASSPFGADGYTF | TGTGCCAGCAGTCCCTTTGGGGCGGATGGCTACACCTTC
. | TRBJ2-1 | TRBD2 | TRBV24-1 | CATSDAWTSAYNEQFF | TGTGCCACCAGTGATGCTTGGACTAGCGCCTACAATGAGCAGTTCTTC
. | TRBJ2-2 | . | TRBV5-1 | CASNQGNTGELFF | TGCGCCAGTAACCAGGGGAACACCGGGGAGCTGTTTTTT
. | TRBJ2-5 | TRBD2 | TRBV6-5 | CASSWTSGYGETQYF | TGTGCCAGCAGTTGGACTAGCGGGTATGGAGAGACCCAGTACTTC
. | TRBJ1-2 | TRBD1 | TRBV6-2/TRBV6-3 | CASSYPTGNYGYTF | TGTGCCAGCAGTTACCCGACAGGGAACTATGGCTACACCTTC
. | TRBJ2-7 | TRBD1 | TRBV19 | CASSSDRGYSYEQYF | TGTGCCAGTAGTTCCGACAGGGGGTACTCCTACGAGCAGTACTTC
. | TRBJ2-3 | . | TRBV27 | CASSWSIAEPTDTQYF | TGTGCCAGCAGTTGGTCCATAGCGGAGCCGACAGATACGCAGTATTTT
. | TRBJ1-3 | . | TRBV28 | CASSLRRLSPYDTIYF | TGTGCCAGCAGTTTGAGGAGGCTAAGCCCCTACGACACCATATATTTT
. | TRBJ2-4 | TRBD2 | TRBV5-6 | CASSLVAGPKNIQYF | TGTGCCAGCAGCTTGGTAGCGGGGCCCAAAAACATTCAGTACTTC
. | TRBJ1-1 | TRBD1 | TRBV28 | CASINDRGRAFF | TGTGCCAGCATAAATGACAGGGGGCGAGCTTTCTTT
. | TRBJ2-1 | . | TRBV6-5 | CASRSYNEQFF | TGTGCCAGTCGTTCCTACAATGAGCAGTTCTTC
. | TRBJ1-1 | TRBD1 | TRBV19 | CASRVSTGKAFF | TGTGCCAGTAGAGTATCGACAGGGAAAGCTTTCTTT
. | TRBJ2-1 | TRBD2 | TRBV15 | CATSRAFLAGDEQFF | TGTGCCACCAGCAGGGCCTTTCTAGCGGGAGATGAGCAGTTCTTC
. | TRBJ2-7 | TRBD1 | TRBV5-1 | CASSAGQGSYEQYF | TGCGCCAGCAGCGCGGGACAGGGTTCCTACGAGCAGTACTTC
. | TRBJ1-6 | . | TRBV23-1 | CASSQSACRDIGGNSPLHF | TGCGCCAGCAGTCAATCGGCGTGCCGGGACATAGGAGGAAATTCACCCCTCCACTTT
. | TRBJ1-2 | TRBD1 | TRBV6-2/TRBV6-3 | CASSYRGQGYGYTF | TGTGCCAGCAGTTACCGGGGACAGGGCTATGGCTACACCTTC
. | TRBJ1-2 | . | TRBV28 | CASNLVGGGYTF | TGTGCCAGCAACCTCGTCGGAGGTGGCTACACCTTC
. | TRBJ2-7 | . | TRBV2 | CASSDLGLLRYEQYF | TGTGCCAGCAGTGATTTAGGACTCCTTAGGTACGAGCAGTACTTC
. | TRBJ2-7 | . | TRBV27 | CASSLKWGVYEQYF | TGTGCCAGCAGTTTAAAGTGGGGCGTGTACGAGCAGTACTTC
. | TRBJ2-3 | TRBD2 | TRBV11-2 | CASSPGLAGTDTQYF | TGTGCCAGCAGCCCCGGACTAGCGGGCACAGATACGCAGTATTTT
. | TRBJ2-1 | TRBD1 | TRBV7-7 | CASSLEGAAYNEQFF | TGTGCCAGCAGCTTAGAGGGGGCGGCTTACAATGAGCAGTTCTTC
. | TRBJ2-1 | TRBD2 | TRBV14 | CASSPGLAGDGYNEQFF | TGTGCCAGCAGCCCGGGACTAGCGGGCGACGGTTACAATGAGCAGTTCTTC
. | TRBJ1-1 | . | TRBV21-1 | CASSKGQVEGKNVEAFF | TGTGCCAGCAGCAAAGGGCAGGTGGAAGGTAAGAACGTTGAAGCTTTCTTT
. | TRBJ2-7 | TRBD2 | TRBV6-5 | CASSYSGGGRLYEQYF | TGTGCCAGCAGTTACTCGGGGGGAGGGCGTTTGTACGAGCAGTACTTC
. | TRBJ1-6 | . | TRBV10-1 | CASSESSNSPLHF | TGCGCCAGCAGTGAGTCGTCGAATTCACCCCTCCACTTT
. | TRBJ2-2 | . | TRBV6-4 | CASSVSFSNTGELFF | TGTGCCAGCAGTGTTTCTTTCTCGAACACCGGGGAGCTGTTTTTT